The 24 T cell receptor beta chains listed next were all sequenced from one sample in a study of regulatory T cells in long-lasting Graves disease. Time point reported: persistent/refractory GD, antithyroid drugs over 5 years with positive TRAb. PBMCs were the source of the RNA used for TCR sequencing. Combining iRepertoire HTBI primers with Arm-PCR of CDR3 regions, the authors built TCR beta libraries. TCRdb redid the calling of the multiplex PCR reads with MiXCR, one entry per CDR3 protein. The sample has more than 350,000 distinct CDR3 sequences, around 23% seen once. The material was peripheral blood mononuclear cells (PBMCs), obtained when the disease was refractory, from a patient treated with antithyroid drugs. The receptors here all came from a female donor with Graves disease.

Concerning this clonotype itself: This may come from a read error, since a much larger clone is one base off. V is TRBV6-2 or TRBV6-3 and J is TRBJ2-2, with 7 bases lining up with TRBD1. CDR1 MNHEY and CDR2 SVGEGT come from the germline V gene. This CDR3 is 14 amino acids long. Unmatched junction bases numbered 7, after V lost 8 bases and J lost 4 bases. CDR3 amino acids: CASGQGQSTGELFF. The CDR3 bases are TGTGCCAGCGGCCAGGGACAGAGCACCGGGGAGCTGTTTTTT.

This clonotype has just a few counts. The rearrangement links TRBV18 to TRBJ1-5; 12 positions agree with TRBD1. CDR1 is KGHSH, CDR2 LQKENI, per germline. This CDR3 region has 16 residues. V trimming: 6 bases; J trimming: 4 bases; junction bases outside the gene matches: 7. The DNA of the CDR3 is TGTGCCAGCTCCCCGGGACAGGGGGCCATGAATCAGCCCCAGCATTTT. It codes for CASSPGQGAMNQPQHF.

This clonotype was observed a handful of times. The chain employs TRBV30 and TRBJ1-5; 9 nucleotides match TRBD1. This CDR3 region has 15 residues. Germline V gene sequence: CDR1 GTSNPN, CDR2 SVGIG (reference sequence). V lost 3 bases, J lost 7 bases, and 10 bases stayed unmatched. In nucleotides, the CDR3 is TGTGCCTGGAGGGGCCGGGACAGGGTCAACCAGCCCCAGCATTTT. Residues: CAWRGRDRVNQPQHF.

This clonotype was seen ten or more times. The J gene is TRBJ2-7, the V gene TRBV27, with TRBD1 identical over 10 bases. The germline CDR1 and CDR2 sequences are MNHEY and SMNVEV (reference sequence). V was clipped by 7 bases and J by 5 bases; unmatched bases: 14. The CDR3 loop spans 16 amino acids. The CDR3 loop reads CASTPSAGTGDHEQYF. The CDR3 coding sequence is TGTGCCAGCACCCCGAGCGCAGGGACAGGGGACCACGAGCAGTACTTC.

This clonotype was seen more than once but under ten times. The V call is TRBV7-2, the J call TRBJ1-6; D not certain. From germline, CDR1 is SGHTA and CDR2 FQGNSA. This CDR3 contains 17 residues. The ends were cut back, 1 base at V and 0 bases at J, with 10 bases in the middle. DNA of the CDR3: TGTGCCAGCAGCTTAGGCCCGGAGAGCTCCTATAATTCACCCCTCCACTTT. Translation: CASSLGPESSYNSPLHF.

The rearrangement links TRBV4-2 to TRBJ2-7, with D maybe TRBD1 (6 bases). Germline loops: CDR1 LGHNA, CDR2 YNFKEQ. This CDR3 region has 14 residues. The V and J ends lost 4 bases and 7 bases respectively, with 17 bases between them. CDR3 sequence: CASSPGESGIEQYF. The CDR3 nucleotides are TGTGCCAGCAGCCCAGGGGAATCCGGGATTGAGCAGTACTTC.

This clonotype was recorded many times. This rearrangement joins TRBV28 to TRBJ1-1; perhaps TRBD1 as D (6 bases). This CDR3 has 14 amino acids. Deletions cut 6 bases from V and 6 bases from J, with 17 bases between. Germline V gives CDR1 MDHEN, CDR2 SYDVKM. CDR3 in amino acids: CASSRHRAIPEAFF. DNA for the CDR3: TGTGCCAGCAGCCGTCACAGGGCTATCCCTGAAGCTTTCTTT.

This clonotype has at least ten counts. The chain combines TRBV30 with TRBJ2-5; D call uncertain. Germline CDR1 GTSNPN, CDR2 SVGIG (reference sequence). The CDR3 is made up of 12 amino acids. The V end lost 4 bases, the J end lost 0 bases, and 6 bases lay between the germline ends. CDR3 sequence: CAWTVYQETQYF. CDR3 DNA: TGTGCCTGGACAGTGTACCAAGAGACCCAGTACTTC.

This clonotype appeared a few times. This chain links TRBV12-3 or TRBV12-4 with TRBJ1-3, with D maybe TRBD1 (6 bases). Trimming pared 5 bases from V and 4 bases from J, leaving 12 bases between. The CDR3 spans 14 residues. CDR3 DNA sequence: TGTGCCAGCAGTCCCGACAGGCTAGGAAACACCATATATTTT. Protein sequence: CASSPDRLGNTIYF.

This clonotype was counted at least ten times. The chain couples TRBV28 to TRBJ1-5; tentative D call: TRBD1 (5 bases). Germline V gives CDR1 MDHEN, CDR2 SYDVKM. V was pared by 6 bases and J by 2 bases, with 14 bases between. The CDR3 loop spans 15 amino acids. The CDR3 DNA reads as TGTGCCAGCAGCCCCGGGGGTATTGGCAATCAGCCCCAGCATTTT. It encodes CASSPGGIGNQPQHF.

This clonotype was detected many times. This chain joins TRBV12-3 or TRBV12-4 and TRBJ1-5, with D hard to call. Trimming shortened V by 3 bases and J by 11 bases, and 14 bases separated the two germline ends. This CDR3 spans 13 amino acids. CDR3 in DNA: TGTGCCAGCAGTTTCGCGGGGTCCGGGGCCCAGCATTTT. Residues: CASSFAGSGAQHF.

This clonotype has more than one count but fewer than ten. V gene TRBV3-1 combines with J gene TRBJ2-5; possibly TRBD1 or TRBD2 for D (5 bases each). The CDR3 is made up of 14 amino acids. Per the germline V gene, CDR1 is LGHDT and CDR2 is YNNKEL (reference sequence). V gave up 7 bases and J gave up 1 base, with 13 bases separating them. CDR3 region: CASTERGTQETQYF. The CDR3 DNA reads TGTGCCAGCACCGAAAGAGGGACCCAAGAGACCCAGTACTTC.

The chain uses TRBV27 and TRBJ1-2; 7 nucleotides match TRBD1. Trimming at V came to 8 bases and at J to 0 bases, leaving 6 bases not matched to a gene. Germline-derived CDR1 and CDR2 are MNHEY and SMNVEV (reference sequence). There are 14 residues in the CDR3. The CDR3 sequence: CASQPGQSNYGYTF. The CDR3 DNA reads TGTGCCAGCCAACCGGGACAGTCTAACTATGGCTACACCTTC.

Notes on this clonotype: A much larger clone sits a single nucleotide away, making a read error possible. Here the CDR3 DNA reads TGTGCCAGCAGTTTATCGGGGGCGCAGGGCACCAGGGAGCTGTTTTTT. The encoded protein is CASSLSGAQGTRELFF. This rearrangement joins TRBV28 to TRBJ2-2; D tentatively reads TRBD1 or TRBD2 (6 bases each). The CDR3 length is 16 residues. In germline, CDR1 is MDHEN, CDR2 SYDVKM.

A note on this clonotype: A much bigger clone sits one base away, suggesting this may be a read error. The chain carries TRBV27 and TRBJ2-1; tentatively, D is TRBD1 or TRBD2 (5 bases each). Germline V gives CDR1 MNHEY, CDR2 SMNVEV (reference sequence). This CDR3 is 14 amino acids long. The CDR3 protein is CASSLGPSIDERFF. CDR3 sequence (DNA): TGTGCCAGCAGTCTGGGACCCAGTATAGATGAGCGGTTCTTC.

V and J are TRBV27 and TRBJ2-1; TRBD2 matches at 12 bases. J was trimmed by 7 bases and V by 0 bases; bases with no gene match: 10. This CDR3 comprises 18 residues. Looked up from germline, CDR1 is MNHEY and CDR2 is SMNVEV (reference sequence). The CDR3 is CASSLSVNRLAGVNEQFF. The DNA for the CDR3 is TGTGCCAGCAGTTTATCAGTTAATCGACTAGCGGGAGTGAATGAGCAGTTCTTC.

This clonotype was seen repeatedly, ten times or more. V gene TRBV28 combines with J gene TRBJ2-5, with 8 bases matching TRBD2. CDR3 length: 15 residues. Germline V gene sequence: CDR1 MDHEN, CDR2 SYDVKM. The J segment lost 4 bases and the V segment lost 4 bases, leaving 8 bases of the junction unmatched. The CDR3 here is CASSSSSGGVETQYF. For the CDR3, the DNA is TGTGCCAGCAGTTCGAGCTCCGGGGGGGTAGAGACCCAGTACTTC. The variable domain in full, completed from reference TRBV28 and TRBJ2-5, reads DVKVTQSSRYLVKRTGEKVFLECVQDMDHENMFWYRQDPGLGLRLIYFSYDVKMKEKGDIPEGYSVSREKKERFSLILESASTNQTSMYLCASSSSSGGVETQYFGPGTRLLVL.

The chain carries TRBV13 and TRBJ2-2; 12 nucleotides align to TRBD2. Looked up from germline, CDR1 is PRHDT and CDR2 is FYEKMQ (reference sequence). The CDR3 is 17 residues long. J gave up 6 bases and V 5 bases, and 10 bases lay outside the gene matches. The CDR3: CASSTELAGGPPGELFF. The DNA for the CDR3 is TGTGCCAGCAGCACCGAGCTAGCGGGAGGGCCTCCCGGGGAGCTGTTTTTT.

The V call is TRBV2, the J call TRBJ1-3; TRBD1 might be the D (6 bases). Per the germline V gene, CDR1 is SNHLY and CDR2 is FYNNEI. The CDR3 sequence is 13 residues long. V lost 6 bases, J lost 2 bases, and 8 bases lay in between. This CDR3 is CASRGGPGNTIYF. The CDR3 DNA follows: TGTGCCAGCAGAGGGGGGCCTGGAAACACCATATATTTT.

The rearrangement links TRBV28 to TRBJ1-2; 7 bases map to TRBD1. The junction had 4 bases not matched to a gene; V was cut back by 5 bases and J by 4 bases. CDR1 and CDR2 from the germline V gene are MDHEN and SYDVKM. The CDR3 is 13 residues long. The CDR3: CASSTGEFYGYTF. CDR3 bases: TGTGCCAGCAGTACAGGGGAATTCTATGGCTACACCTTC.

On this clonotype: Being one base from a much bigger clone, this may be a read error. The chain couples TRBV7-2 to TRBJ1-2; D is ambiguous. The CDR3 is 13 amino acids. The V gene lost 4 bases and the J gene lost 8 bases, with 14 bases spanning the gap. Germline V gene sequence: CDR1 SGHTA, CDR2 FQGNSA. CDR3 bases: TGTGCCAGCAGCTCCATCGGAGCTAGCGGCTACACCTTC. Encoded protein: CASSSIGASGYTF. The whole variable domain, remainder taken from reference TRBV7-2 and TRBJ1-2, is GAGVSQSPSNKVTEKGKDVELRCDPISGHTALYWYRQSLGQGLEFLIYFQGNSAPDKSGLPSDRFSAERTGGSVSTLTIQRTQQEDSAVYLCASSSIGASGYTFGSGTRLTVV.

The chain links TRBV7-9 to TRBJ1-1, with 10 bases aligning to TRBD1. Germline CDR1 and CDR2: SEHNR and FQNEAQ (reference sequence). CDR3 length: 15 residues. V shed 2 bases and J 4 bases; nucleotides not matched to a gene: 4. The CDR3 is CASSLWTGGVTEAFF. The CDR3 DNA sequence: TGTGCCAGCAGCTTATGGACAGGGGGAGTCACTGAAGCTTTCTTT.

This clonotype has at least ten counts. The chain is built from TRBV3-1 and TRBJ1-2; D possibly corresponds to TRBD1 (5 bases). This CDR3 contains 14 residues. CDR1 and CDR2 from the germline V gene are LGHDT and YNNKEL (reference sequence). The V end lost 0 bases, the J end lost 7 bases, and 12 bases lay between the germline ends. CDR3 in amino acids: CASSQDGRVIGYTF. The CDR3 coding sequence is TGTGCCAGCAGCCAAGATGGCAGGGTTATTGGCTACACCTTC.

The genes are TRBV5-5 and TRBJ2-2; D perhaps matches TRBD2 (5 bases). The CDR3 covers 16 residues. CDR1 and CDR2 from the germline V gene are SGHKS and YYEKEE (reference sequence). The germline V and J ends were trimmed by 4 bases and 3 bases, with 16 bases remaining between them. The CDR3 DNA is TGTGCCAGCAGCAGGACCCAAGGGCGGGACACCGGGGAGCTGTTTTTT. It translates to CASSRTQGRDTGELFF.